The 4 T cell receptor beta chains below all came from one sample that was sequenced in a study of tumor-infiltrating lymphocytes in primary liver carcinoma. Unsorted whole blood supplied the RNA, and germline DNA was extracted too. From roughly 0.45 ug total RNA, TCR beta cDNA was generated with a primer in the constant region. Libraries covering TCR beta were generated through three nested multiplex PCR rounds (using a slightly modified ARM-PCR). Use of TRBV1-TRBV30 forward primers with a C-beta reverse primer characterized the first two PCR rounds, which lasted around 9 cycles each. TCRdb recomputed calls from the multiplex PCR reads with MiXCR, one row per CDR3 protein. The table records about 200,000 distinct CDR3 sequences, about 61% of them present only once. The sequencing sample was made of peripheral blood. These receptors were obtained from a woman aged 55-69 years with primary liver carcinoma and hepatitis B virus infection.

This clonotype was counted ten times or more. The chain combines TRBV10-2 with TRBJ1-6, with D uncertain. Trimming pared 2 bases from V and 7 bases from J, leaving 3 bases between. CDR3 length: 12 amino acids. Germline V gene data show CDR1 as WSHSY and CDR2 as SAAADI. DNA of the CDR3: TGCGCCAGCAGTGAGCCCAATTCACCCCTCCACTTT. As protein: CASSEPNSPLHF.

In the case of this clonotype: A much bigger clone sits one base away, suggesting this may be a read error. The chain joins TRBV6-5 to TRBJ1-2; 10 bases agree with TRBD1. CDR1 is MNHEY, CDR2 SVGAGI, per germline. The CDR3 has 15 amino acids. Here the CDR3 reads CAGSSGTGESYGYTF. The CDR3 bases are TGTGCCGGCAGTTCCGGGACAGGGGAAAGCTATGGCTACACCTTC.

Worth noting for this clonotype: A read error is possible here, since a much larger clone lies one base away. The chain uses TRBV14 and TRBJ1-2, with D maybe TRBD1 (6 bases). The germline V gene has CDR1 SGHDN and CDR2 FVKESK. This CDR3 contains 14 residues. Here the CDR3 reads CVTSRTGIGYGYTF. CDR3 DNA: TGTGTCACCTCCCGAACAGGGATCGGCTATGGCTACACCTTC.

About this clonotype: Possible read error: a much larger clone is one base away. V gene TRBV6-5 combines with J gene TRBJ1-2; tentative D call: TRBD1 (6 bases). Trimming shortened V by 0 bases and J by 3 bases, and 11 bases separated the two germline ends. This CDR3 contains 15 residues. Germline CDR1 and CDR2: MNHEY and SVGAGI. DNA for the CDR3: TGTGCCAGCAGTTACTCGGGTGGGGGCGACTATGGCTACACCTTC. Amino acid sequence: CASSYSGGGDYGYTF.